This is a list of T cell receptor beta chains from one sample in a study of T cell clusters in autoimmune cytopenias. From its re-call of the multiplex PCR reads, TCRdb lists each CDR3 protein once, without DNA. This sample's table has roughly 540 distinct CDR3 sequences. The same specimen was also included in a second study, on T cell repertoires in aging, cancer and after chemotherapy.

Sequenced sample: peripheral blood. The receptors originated from a human donor with chronic lymphocytic leukemia. CDR3s include the opening cysteine and the closing phenylalanine or tryptophan. Clone size, where shown, is once, few, many, or a class for clones that have expanded.

abundance,j_gene,v_gene,CDR3aa
medium-sized,TRBJ2-7,TRBV30,CAWSSSTYEQYF
large,TRBJ2-2,TRBV6-5,CASSYTNTGELFF
large,TRBJ1-2,TRBV27,CATRGYYGYTF
NA,TRBJ2-2,TRBV7-3,CASSRLANTGELFF
NA,TRBJ1-5,TRBV6-1,CASSPAPHRINQPQHF
NA,TRBJ1-1,TRBV4-3,CASSQDLRAGLFGEAFF
medium-sized,TRBJ2-2,TRBV2,CASSGGTGPYTGELFF
large,TRBJ2-1,TRBV12-3/TRBV12-4,CASSLWGGRADEQFF
large,TRBJ1-5,TRBV6-6,CASSYFSNQPQHF
large,TRBJ1-2,TRBV19,CASRVTPGQGNYGYTF
medium-sized,TRBJ2-5,TRBV4-2,CASSQDLGQGNQETQYF
NA,TRBJ1-1,TRBV18,CASSPMRGEAFF
medium-sized,TRBJ1-1,TRBV20-1,CSARLTFGGFF
large,TRBJ2-5,TRBV19,CASSMVRFGKETQYF
medium-sized,TRBJ1-1,TRBV12-3/TRBV12-4,CASSPTGVVEAFF
large,TRBJ2-5,TRBV7-9,CANADLQETQYF
NA,TRBJ2-1,TRBV7-2,CASSHSGGLNSYNEQFF
large,TRBJ1-2,TRBV6-5,CASSRDRANYGYTF
large,TRBJ2-7,TRBV27,CASSPSGRAPYEQYF
medium-sized,TRBJ2-3,TRBV20-1,CSADDGTQITDTQYF
large,TRBJ2-2,TRBV10-3,CAISDTGELFF
large,TRBJ1-4,TRBV19,CASSIVWDEKLFF
NA,TRBJ1-2,TRBV6-4,CASRNREGGYTF
NA,TRBJ2-1,TRBV6-5,CASSSLGTIPNEQFF
NA,TRBJ1-3,TRBV5-6,CASSLGRGRVNTIYF
medium-sized,TRBJ2-3,TRBV6-2/TRBV6-3,CASSFLTGDTQYF
large,TRBJ2-3,TRBV10-3,CAISELLAGLTDTQYF
medium-sized,TRBJ2-1,TRBV13,CASSPVGQLAYNEQFF
medium-sized,TRBJ2-7,TRBV4-2,CASSQEGQGAGEQYF
medium-sized,TRBJ2-1,TRBV27,CASSLLTGQGYNEQFF
NA,TRBJ2-7,TRBV30,CAWRYPGQGYEQYF
medium-sized,TRBJ1-2,TRBV20-1,CSARGTGDGYTF
large,TRBJ2-7,TRBV18,CASSPLRSYEQYF
medium-sized,TRBJ1-1,TRBV5-1,CASSFSSGNTEAFF
NA,TRBJ1-5,TRBV6-2/TRBV6-3,CASGHNQPQHF
medium-sized,TRBJ1-5,TRBV6-2/TRBV6-3,CASSYFNQPQHF
large,TRBJ1-2,TRBV27,CASSPGTGVGYTF
NA,TRBJ2-7,TRBV7-2,CASSPRTGGSYEQYF
NA,TRBJ2-5,TRBV28,CASSSRLAGGPETQYF
NA,TRBJ1-4,TRBV5-1,CASGRTGVGDEKLFF
medium-sized,TRBJ2-5,TRBV7-6,CASSPGRNQETQYF
large,TRBJ1-2,TRBV6-1,CASSLQMGGYTF
NA,TRBJ2-3,TRBV12-3/TRBV12-4,CASRPGITSGGSLGTQYF
NA,TRBJ1-2,TRBV4-2,CASSPAGTNYGYTF
large,TRBJ1-6,TRBV30,CAWSVGYRGYTGSPLHF
medium-sized,TRBJ2-1,TRBV20-1,CSARDPSWREHLYNEQFF
medium-sized,TRBJ2-1,TRBV7-2,CASSPRRSEAYNEQFF
medium-sized,TRBJ2-3,TRBV27,CASSVDRGRVTDTQYF
medium-sized,TRBJ1-4,TRBV19,CASRRTEATNEKLFF
medium-sized,TRBJ1-1,TRBV27,CASSPIGGFTEAFF
medium-sized,TRBJ1-5,TRBV24-1,CATSDSADPTFYSNQPQHF
large,TRBJ1-1,TRBV19,CASIQAGGTEAFF
large,TRBJ1-1,TRBV27,CASSFQGSTEAFF
medium-sized,TRBJ1-2,TRBV5-1,CASSLDSWGNYGYTF
medium-sized,TRBJ2-1,TRBV7-2,CASSRNPQGYNEQFF